The entry below gives a single T cell receptor beta chain sequence along with its context. Many counts were recorded for this clonotype. Its antigen is unknown. The record has no base qualities; no much larger clone is one base away. Genomic DNA was used as template for profiling of TCR beta VDJ combinations and CDR3 sequences. An Illumina HiSeq 2000 was the platform used for TCR repertoire sequencing. The published analysis was carried out like this. TRBV/TRBJ rearrangement plots, CDR3 size and DJ length profiles, and Simpson's diversity index were used to evaluate the repertoires. The most abundant DNA sequence in the deep sequencing data was defined as the immunodominant clone. CDR3 amino acid sequences were screened for sharing across subjects and were compared with published repertoires and the VDJdb database. In-frame beta chains were kept once TCRdb had trimmed the public reads at Q25 with fastp and called clones with MiXCR. All rows with the same CDR3 protein become a single entry with the most common DNA and genes. TCRdb's processing, not the study's, gives the V and J calls here. The sample table shows 100,000 to 120,000 distinct CDR3 sequences, and 50% to 65% are seen once. In total, the top ten clones hold roughly a third of the sample.

The sample comes from a study of CD8+CD57+ T cells in acquired aplastic anemia (dated by TCRdb to about 2018). Regarding the study in general: Extracted DNA from sorted CD4+ and CD8+ cells averaged approximately 3 ug, ranging from roughly 0.17 to 30 ug. An average of roughly 9.8 million reads for CD4+ cells and 11 million or so reads for CD8+ cells was obtained from healthy donor samples.

Here is what the overall study found, with its caveats: Roughly 29 CD8+ CDR3 sequences were shared between patients and controls but appeared highly expressed in patients and within their immunodominant clones. Between patients and healthy controls, no significant difference in CD8+ Simpson's diversity was found (P=0.060).

In this study, sorted CD4+ and CD8+ T cells from the blood of healthy subjects and of severe aplastic anemia patients had their TCR repertoires deep-sequenced. Ficoll-Paque density gradient centrifugation was used to isolate peripheral blood mononuclear cells. CD4+ and CD8+ T cells were sorted by FACS or magnetic beads before DNA extraction. CDR1 SEHNR and CDR2 FQNEAQ are derived from the germline V gene (reference sequence). The CDR3 runs 15 amino acids, cysteine and phenylalanine included. Only CDR3 DNA remains: 45 bases, in frame from the first base. The V end gives up 3 bases and the J end 0 bases, leaving 1 base in the junction not matched to a gene.

The rearrangement combines TRBV7-9 with TRBJ1-2; the central 10 bases match TRBD1. The sequence derives from a human donor in good health, serving as a control. Material for sequencing was sorted CD4+, CD8+, or CD8+CD57+ T cells (not recorded which) from PBMCs. The DNA reads as follows: TGTGCCAGCAGCTTCGGGACAGGGGCTAACTATGGCTACACCTTC. Its protein reads: CASSFGTGANYGYTF.